The clone carrying this T cell receptor beta chain was picked up many times. Germline CDR1 KGHSH, CDR2 LQKENI. This CDR3 is built from 13 residues. Trimming cost V 0 bases and J 13 bases, with 13 bases left between them. The data were taken from a study of early T cells in non-severe SARS-CoV-2 infection. TCRdb re-called the 5' RACE reads with MiXCR, one entry per CDR3 protein. The profile shows about 29,000 distinct CDR3 sequences, about 6% of them singletons. The rearrangement joins TRBV18 to TRBJ2-4; D tentatively reads TRBD1 or TRBD2 (5 bases each). This TCR derives from an adult who was a healthcare worker with PCR-confirmed SARS-CoV-2 infection or an uninfected control (not recorded which). Sample: whole blood. The CDR3 nucleotides read TGTGCCAGCTCACCACCCCACCGGGGCGGCCAGTACTTC. Its translation is CASSPPHRGGQYF.